A selection of T cell receptor beta chains follows, all from one sample in a study of T cell responses to AZD1222 COVID-19 vaccine. Only in-frame clones appear in the TCRdb table, and some are missing; sequencing was by immunoSEQ multiplex PCR. The data show some 120,000 clones, about 90% seen once. This sample comprised peripheral blood, obtained 28 days after the second AZD1222 dose. The receptors here all came from an adult who received the AZD1222 COVID-19 vaccine. CDR3s include the opening cysteine and the closing phenylalanine or tryptophan. The D gene is left open where the match is weak. A clone size is listed for some rows: how often the clone was seen (once, few, many), or a class if it is expanded.

NA | TRBJ1-1 | 15 | TRBV5-4 | NA | TGTGCCAGCAGCTTGAAGCAAGGGTCGAACACTGAAGCTTTCTTT | CASSLKQGSNTEAFF
NA | TRBJ2-7 | 13 | TRBV29-1 | NA | TGCAGCGTTGGGGGCGTAGAGGTCTCCGAGCAGTACTTC | CSVGGVEVSEQYF
NA | TRBJ1-5 | 13 | TRBV19 | NA | TGTGCCAGTAGTATAGACGAAAATCAGCCCCAGCATTTT | CASSIDENQPQHF
TRBD1 | TRBJ2-2 | 13 | TRBV19 | NA | TGTGCCAGTAGTAAGACAGGGTTCGGGGAGCTGTTTTTT | CASSKTGFGELFF
NA | TRBJ2-7 | 15 | TRBV27 | NA | TGTGCCAGCAGTTCTCTCCATAGGGTAACCAACGAGCAGTACTTC | CASSSLHRVTNEQYF
NA | TRBJ1-4 | 15 | TRBV6-6 | NA | TGTGCCAGCAGTTACAATCGGGGTTTGGATGAAAAACTGTTTTTT | CASSYNRGLDEKLFF
NA | TRBJ2-7 | 12 | TRBV6-5 | NA | TGTGCCAGCCTGTGGACAACCTACGAGCAGTACTTC | CASLWTTYEQYF
NA | TRBJ2-5 | 14 | TRBV28 | once | TGTGCCAGCAGTTTCTATTTAAACCAAGAGACCCAGTACTTC | CASSFYLNQETQYF
TRBD2 | TRBJ2-2 | 17 | TRBV5-1 | NA | TGCGCCAGCAGCCCTAGGACTAGCGGGACTAACACCGGGGAGCTGTTTTTT | CASSPRTSGTNTGELFF
TRBD1 | TRBJ1-6 | 15 | TRBV4-1 | NA | TGCGCCAGCAGCCCCCTCGACAGGGATAATTCACCCCTCCACTTT | CASSPLDRDNSPLHF
NA | TRBJ1-2 | 12 | TRBV2 | NA | TGTGCCAGCACTAAGGACAGCTATGGCTACACCTTC | CASTKDSYGYTF
TRBD1 | TRBJ1-4 | 14 | TRBV2 | NA | TGTGCCAGCAGTGGGGGCAGGGGGAATGAAAAACTGTTTTTT | CASSGGRGNEKLFF
TRBD1 | TRBJ1-5 | 17 | TRBV18 | NA | TGTGCCAGCTCACCACGGACGGGACAGGGCTCTAATCAGCCCCAGCATTTT | CASSPRTGQGSNQPQHF
TRBD2 | TRBJ2-2 | 16 | TRBV19 | NA | TGTGCCAGTAGTATAACGGCTAGCGGGGAGTGGGTGGAGCTGTTTTTT | CASSITASGEWVELFF
NA | TRBJ1-6 | 14 | TRBV10-3 | NA | TGTGCCATCAGACCGGACAGAGAGAATTCACCCCTCCACTTT | CAIRPDRENSPLHF
NA | TRBJ2-7 | 12 | TRBV28 | NA | TGTGCCAGCAGTTCCCCGGGTTACGAGCAGTACTTC | CASSSPGYEQYF
NA | TRBJ2-7 | 15 | TRBV6-6 | NA | TGTGCCAGCAGTTACTCCCCCGACACCACCTACGAGCAGTACTTC | CASSYSPDTTYEQYF
NA | TRBJ2-7 | 16 | TRBV6-5 | NA | TGTGCCAGCAGTTCTTCCTGGCTAACGGGGTCCTACGAGCAGTACTTC | CASSSSWLTGSYEQYF
TRBD2 | TRBJ2-1 | 15 | TRBV6-5 | NA | TGTGCCAGCAGTTGGGGGGCTAGCGGGAGCAATGAGCAGTTCTTC | CASSWGASGSNEQFF
TRBD2 | TRBJ2-2 | 17 | TRBV5-4 | NA | TGTGCCAGCAGCCGAAACGGACTAGCGGGAAGTGGCGGGGAGCTGTTTTTT | CASSRNGLAGSGGELFF
TRBD1 | TRBJ1-2 | 16 | TRBV18 | NA | TGTGCCAGCTCACCGAGGACAGGCCACAGGGCCTATGGCTACACCTTC | CASSPRTGHRAYGYTF
NA | TRBJ1-5 | 20 | TRBV6-2/TRBV6-3 | NA | TGTGCCAGCAGTTACCGCGTCGGGAGTTCCGCTCTTCGGTGGCATCAGCCCCAGCATTTT | CASSYRVGSSALRWHQPQHF
TRBD1 | TRBJ1-4 | 15 | TRBV6-5 | NA | TGTGCCAGCAGCCGTGGACAGGGCCAAACTGAAAAACTGTTTTTT | CASSRGQGQTEKLFF
NA | TRBJ1-4 | 13 | TRBV6-5 | NA | TGTGCCACCTCAGGGGCGGGGAGTGAAAAACTGTTTTTT | CATSGAGSEKLFF
NA | TRBJ2-7 | 13 | TRBV6-5 | NA | TGTGCCAGCAGCCCCAGAGGAGCCTACGAGCAGTACTTC | CASSPRGAYEQYF
NA | TRBJ2-2 | 11 | TRBV19 | NA | TGTGCCAGTCATTACACCGGGGAGCTGTTTTTT | CASHYTGELFF
NA | TRBJ2-2 | 16 | TRBV5-1 | once | TGCGCCAGCAGCTTAGGGGGTCGTGCGAACACCGGGGAGCTGTTTTTT | CASSLGGRANTGELFF
NA | TRBJ1-5 | 13 | TRBV19 | NA | TGTGCCAGTAGCCACACTAGCAATCAGCCCCAGCATTTT | CASSHTSNQPQHF
NA | TRBJ2-5 | 14 | TRBV28 | NA | TGTGCCAGCATGGGGCTTAACAGACAAGAGACCCAGTACTTC | CASMGLNRQETQYF
NA | TRBJ1-3 | 16 | TRBV3-1/TRBV3-2 | NA | TGTGCCAGCAGCCCTGGGTATCGATACTCTGGAAACACCATATATTTT | CASSPGYRYSGNTIYF
TRBD2 | TRBJ2-1 | 15 | TRBV29-1 | NA | TGCAGCGTTAAAAGCGGGATTTTCTCCTACAATGAGCAGTTCTTC | CSVKSGIFSYNEQFF
NA | TRBJ2-1 | 15 | TRBV2 | NA | TGTGCCAGCAGTGCGAACAGCGAGTCTCACAATGAGCAGTTCTTC | CASSANSESHNEQFF
NA | TRBJ1-2 | 15 | TRBV27 | NA | TGTGCCAGCAGTCATTATTCCCCTAGTGGGGGAGGCTACACCTTC | CASSHYSPSGGGYTF
NA | TRBJ1-3 | 16 | TRBV5-1 | NA | TGCGCCAGCAGTTCCGGACCGGCGTTCTCTGGAAACACCATATATTTT | CASSSGPAFSGNTIYF
NA | TRBJ2-2 | 16 | TRBV5-1 | NA | TGCGCCAGCAGCCCCCCGTCTGCCCCGAACACCGGGGAGCTGTTTTTT | CASSPPSAPNTGELFF
TRBD1 | TRBJ1-2 | 17 | TRBV5-4 | NA | TGTGCCAGCAGCCTAGGATCCGGGACAGCATATAACTATGGCTACACCTTC | CASSLGSGTAYNYGYTF
TRBD1 | TRBJ2-5 | 16 | TRBV5-1 | once | TGCGCCAGCAGCAACAGGGACAGGGGGTTTGAAGAGACCCAGTACTTC | CASSNRDRGFEETQYF
NA | TRBJ2-5 | 13 | TRBV28 | NA | TGTGCCAGCCTCCCGGGGCAGGGCGAGACCCAGTACTTC | CASLPGQGETQYF
NA | TRBJ1-3 | 16 | TRBV7-3 | NA | TGTGCCAGCAGCTTAGGAGGGGAAGGCTCTGGAAACACCATATATTTT | CASSLGGEGSGNTIYF
NA | TRBJ1-6 | 15 | TRBV14 | NA | TGTGCCAGCAGCCCTTTGGGGGCTTATAATTCACCCCTCCACTTT | CASSPLGAYNSPLHF
NA | TRBJ1-5 | 14 | TRBV28 | NA | TGTGCCAGCAGTTTACCGACGGGCAATCAGCCCCAGCATTTT | CASSLPTGNQPQHF
TRBD1 | TRBJ1-5 | 16 | TRBV4-2 | NA | TGTGCCAGCAGCCAAATCTTACAGGGGGGGGATCAGCCCCAGCATTTT | CASSQILQGGDQPQHF
NA | TRBJ2-2 | 15 | TRBV5-1 | NA | TGCGCCAGCAGCTTGGGCAGCTCGAACACCGGGGAGCTGTTTTTT | CASSLGSSNTGELFF
TRBD2 | TRBJ2-5 | 16 | TRBV2 | NA | TGTGCCCGCACGCGGGGCCTGACCGGGGGGGAGGAGACCCAGTACTTC | CARTRGLTGGEETQYF
NA | TRBJ1-1 | 13 | TRBV11-2 | NA | TGTGCCAGCAGCTTTAACAGGGAAACTGAAGCTTTCTTT | CASSFNRETEAFF
NA | TRBJ1-3 | 14 | TRBV2 | NA | TGTGCCAGCAGTGAAGGACAGGCTGGAAACACCATATATTTT | CASSEGQAGNTIYF
NA | TRBJ2-5 | 15 | TRBV6-6 | NA | TGTGCCAGCAGAAAGGAAGATAGGGTTCAAGAGACCCAGTACTTC | CASRKEDRVQETQYF
TRBD2 | TRBJ2-7 | 14 | TRBV28 | NA | TGTGCCAGCAGTTCCGGGACTAGCCCCTACGAGCAGTACTTC | CASSSGTSPYEQYF
NA | TRBJ1-4 | 14 | TRBV4-2 | NA | TGTGCCAGCAGCCAAACGGGAAATAATGAAAAACTGTTTTTT | CASSQTGNNEKLFF